The next 27 T cell receptor beta chains were all read from a single sample in a study of cytomegalovirus exposure and HLA in healthy donors. It was with 60 Vbeta and 13 Jbeta primers that the PCR ran. The assay was immunoSEQ multiplex PCR, and TCRdb's table has in-frame clones only and misses some. In the table there are around 130,000 clones, 75% to 85% of which are singletons. The source material was PBMCs. Every receptor here comes from a middle-aged man in good health and CMV-seronegative.

The genes are TRBV5-6 and TRBJ1-5; D is uncertain. The CDR3 length is 14 residues. Germline V gives CDR1 SGHDT, CDR2 YYEEEE. V was pared by 0 bases and J by 6 bases, with 10 bases between. DNA for the CDR3: TGTGCCAGCAGCTTGGGCGAAGTCGGTCAGCCCCAGCATTTT. It is translated as CASSLGEVGQPQHF.

The CDR3 nucleotides are TGTGCCAGCAGTTTTCCGGGACAGAGAAACTATGGCTACACCTTC. Its translation: CASSFPGQRNYGYTF. The V and J genes are TRBV6-6 and TRBJ1-2; 7 nucleotides line up with TRBD1. Germline CDR1 and CDR2: MNHNY and SVGAGI (reference sequence). After removal of 4 bases from V and 2 bases from J, the junction contained 7 bases not matched to a gene. The CDR3 spans 15 residues.

DNA for the CDR3: TGCGCCAGCCTCCACGGTCAAAGCGGGGGGGCCTATGAGCAGTTCTTC. This translates into CASLHGQSGGAYEQFF. V is TRBV5-1 and J is TRBJ2-1, with 10 bases matching TRBD2. This CDR3 has 16 residues. The V gene end was trimmed by 7 bases and the J gene end by 8 bases; junction bases not matched to a gene: 15. Germline V lookup: CDR1 SGHRS, CDR2 YFSETQ.

The chain recombines TRBV7-9 with TRBJ1-1; no definite D call. The length of the CDR3 is 16 residues. CDR1 SEHNR and CDR2 FQNEAQ come from the germline V gene (reference sequence). The ends were cut back, 0 bases at V and 3 bases at J, with 14 bases in the middle. This chain's CDR3 is CASSLAPRIPYTEAFF. The CDR3 bases are TGTGCCAGCAGCTTAGCCCCGCGGATTCCTTACACTGAAGCTTTCTTT.

V is TRBV4-3 and J is TRBJ1-1; D gene unclear. Looked up from germline, CDR1 is LGHNA and CDR2 is YSLEER. The CDR3 runs 13 residues. V was pared by 3 bases and J by 1 base, with 6 bases between. The CDR3: CASSHGQNTEAFF. The CDR3, as DNA: TGCGCCAGCAGCCATGGCCAGAACACTGAAGCTTTCTTT.

The chain employs TRBV7-8 and TRBJ1-5; D is unclear. This CDR3 has 14 amino acids. Looked up from germline, CDR1 is SGHVS and CDR2 is FQNEAQ. The germline V and J ends were trimmed by 2 bases and 7 bases, with 12 bases remaining between them. The CDR3 DNA reads TGTGCCAGCAGCTTAAGGTCGGGAAGGCAGCCCCAGCATTTT. Its protein product is CASSLRSGRQPQHF.

This clone was detected a few times. The chain links TRBV2 to TRBJ1-4; 7 bases are a match to TRBD1. The V gene's germline CDR1 is SNHLY and CDR2 FYNNEI. J lost 4 bases, V lost 6 bases, and 2 bases had no gene match. The CDR3 loop spans 13 amino acids. CDR3 in DNA: TGTGCCAGCAGCCGGGACAGTAATGAAAAACTGTTTTTT. It specifies CASSRDSNEKLFF.

Of note for this clone: Other DNA sequences of this sample code for an identical CDR3. The chain joins TRBV11-2 to TRBJ2-3; 11 bases line up with TRBD2. Germline assignment: CDR1 SGHAT and CDR2 FQNNGV. Trimming cost V 6 bases and J 1 base; bases outside gene matches: 6. The CDR3 totals 16 residues. CDR3 protein: CASSRLAGGRTDTQYF. CDR3 nucleotide sequence: TGTGCCAGCAGTCGCCTAGCGGGGGGCCGCACAGATACGCAGTATTTT.

J is TRBJ2-1 and V is TRBV28; tentative D call: TRBD1 (6 bases). The CDR3 has 15 residues. Germline-derived CDR1 and CDR2 are MDHEN and SYDVKM. Between the trimmed V and J ends, which lost 6 bases and 10 bases, there was a span of 22 bases. In nucleotides, the CDR3 is TGTGCCAGCAGCAGGCCGCCCTACAGGGATCGGGAGCAGTTCTTC. It translates to CASSRPPYRDREQFF.

J is TRBJ2-5 and V is TRBV27, with D hard to call. The germline V gene has CDR1 MNHEY and CDR2 SMNVEV (reference sequence). Trimming took 5 bases from V and 4 from J, leaving 17 bases between them. The CDR3 consists of 15 residues. CDR3 region: CASSDLVASLETQYF. The CDR3 DNA reads as TGTGCCAGCAGTGATCTCGTTGCCAGTTTAGAGACCCAGTACTTC.

The chain has TRBV6-1 and TRBJ2-1; maybe TRBD2 (5 bases). This CDR3 region has 15 residues. Trimming left V 2 bases short and J 0 bases short, with 8 bases between. Germline V gene data show CDR1 as MNHNS and CDR2 as SASEGT. The CDR3 coding sequence is TGTGCCAGCAGTGAATGGGAGAGCTCCTACAATGAGCAGTTCTTC. Its protein product is CASSEWESSYNEQFF.

This sequence joins TRBV6-1 and TRBJ2-1; TRBD2 agrees at 9 bases. CDR1 is MNHNS and CDR2 is SASEGT in the germline V gene. The CDR3 consists of 12 residues. The ends lost 11 bases at V and 6 bases at J; junction bases unmatched: 5. CDR3 amino acids: CAGSGGFNEQFF. CDR3 nucleotide sequence: TGTGCCGGTAGCGGGGGTTTCAATGAGCAGTTCTTC.

This clone occurred once. The genes are TRBV11-2 and TRBJ2-1, with D perhaps matching TRBD2 (7 bases). The CDR3 is 14 residues long. CDR1 and CDR2 from the germline V gene are SGHAT and FQNNGV. V lost 5 bases to trimming and J lost 9 bases, with 17 bases between them. This CDR3 is CASSPPRGAGEQFF. The CDR3 nucleotides read TGTGCCAGCAGCCCCCCTCGGGGGGCCGGTGAGCAGTTCTTC.

V usage is TRBV2 and J usage is TRBJ2-1; the match to TRBD2 covers 8 bases. With V trimmed by 1 base and J by 3 bases, 5 bases remained unmatched. CDR3 length equals 16 residues. CDR1 and CDR2 from the germline V gene are SNHLY and FYNNEI. CDR3 nucleotides: TGTGCCAGCAGTGAAGGCCTAGCGGGCTTCTACAATGAGCAGTTCTTC. Translated: CASSEGLAGFYNEQFF.

The chain is built from TRBV4-2 and TRBJ2-3, with TRBD2 matching 9 bases. This CDR3 has 17 amino acids. V shed 1 base and J 1 base; nucleotides not matched to a gene: 6. Germline V gene sequence: CDR1 LGHNA, CDR2 YNFKEQ. The CDR3 region is CASSQGASGGRTDTQYF. In DNA form, the CDR3 reads TGTGCCAGCAGCCAAGGGGCGAGCGGGGGGCGCACAGATACGCAGTATTTT.

This clone was recorded only once. The chain is built from TRBV27 and TRBJ2-7; the match to TRBD1 covers 9 bases. Germline-derived CDR1 and CDR2 are MNHEY and SMNVEV (reference sequence). The junction had 11 bases not matched to a gene; V was cut back by 6 bases and J by 5 bases. This CDR3 comprises 15 residues. The CDR3 sequence: CASSIGGQGWNEQYF. In DNA, the CDR3 is TGTGCCAGCAGCATAGGGGGACAGGGTTGGAACGAGCAGTACTTC.

The J gene is TRBJ2-7, the V gene TRBV12-5; maybe TRBD2 (6 bases). CDR1 is LGHNT and CDR2 is FRNRAP in the germline V gene. The CDR3 contains 16 residues. Between the trimmed V and J ends, which lost 1 base and 4 bases, there was a span of 17 bases. Written as DNA, the CDR3 is TGTGCTAGTGGTTTGGCGGGGACTGAGCGGAGGTACGAGCAGTACTTC. Amino acid sequence: CASGLAGTERRYEQYF. Full variable domain (remainder filled in from reference TRBV12-5 and TRBJ2-7): DARVTQTPRHKVTEMGQEVTMRCQPILGHNTVFWYRQTMMQGLELLAYFRNRAPLDDSGMPKDRFSAEMPDATLATLKIQPSEPRDSAVYFCASGLAGTERRYEQYFGPGTRLTVT.

The chain has TRBV25-1 and TRBJ1-2, with 9 bases aligning to TRBD1. Trimming cost V 10 bases and J 5 bases; bases outside gene matches: 8. Germline-derived CDR1 and CDR2 are MGHDK and SYGVNS. This CDR3 is built from 13 residues. The CDR3 DNA reads as TGTGCCACCGGGACAGGGTCCGGGTATGGCTACACCTTC. This gives the protein CATGTGSGYGYTF.

This chain connects TRBV29-1 to TRBJ1-5; 7 nucleotides line up with TRBD1. Germline loops: CDR1 SQVTM, CDR2 ANQGSEA. V lost 6 bases to trimming and J lost 0 bases; unmatched junction nucleotides: 5. The CDR3 consists of 14 residues. The CDR3 DNA sequence: TGCAGCGTCTCGACAGGGTATAGCAATCAGCCCCAGCATTTT. Residues: CSVSTGYSNQPQHF.

The chain links TRBV5-1 to TRBJ2-5; tentatively, D is TRBD1 (5 bases). Matching the DNA end better, TRBJ2-7 makes the J call doubtful. There are 13 residues in the CDR3. Germline V gene data show CDR1 as SGHRS and CDR2 as YFSETQ. CDR3 nucleotides: TGCGCCAGCAGCTTTCAGGGCAGCTACGAGCAGTACTTC. Translated: CASSFQGSYEQYF.

V and J are TRBV5-6 and TRBJ1-1; tentatively, D is TRBD1 (5 bases). V gave up 5 bases and J gave up 3 bases, with 14 bases separating them. The CDR3 is made up of 14 amino acids. Germline V gene sequence: CDR1 SGHDT, CDR2 YYEEEE. In DNA form, the CDR3 reads TGTGCCAGCAGAACCTGGGGGGGTGACACTGAAGCTTTCTTT. Protein product: CASRTWGGDTEAFF.

The chain is built from TRBV9 and TRBJ2-5; D possibly corresponds to TRBD1 (5 bases). The ends were cut back, 3 bases at V and 10 bases at J, with 19 bases in the middle. The CDR3 length is 14 residues. Looked up from germline, CDR1 is SGDLS and CDR2 is YYNGEE. The CDR3 bases are TGTGCCAGCAGCGGTCCCCCCAGGGAAGGGGACCAGTACTTC. Amino acids: CASSGPPREGDQYF.

V and J are TRBV4-3 and TRBJ1-2; 10 bases match TRBD1. The CDR3 has 22 amino acids. With 0 bases clipped from V and 5 bases from J, the junction kept 24 bases outside the gene matches. CDR1 is LGHNA and CDR2 is YSLEER in the germline V gene. CDR3 in amino acids: CASSQDYVRNKPGTGVSYGYTF. The CDR3 region has the DNA TGCGCCAGCAGCCAAGATTACGTTCGAAACAAACCGGGGACAGGGGTATCATATGGCTACACCTTC.

This clone was detected a few times. This rearrangement joins TRBV5-4 to TRBJ1-1; 10 bases line up with TRBD1. Germline values: CDR1 SGHNT, CDR2 YYREEE (reference sequence). J gave up 0 bases and V 4 bases, and 6 bases lay outside the gene matches. The CDR3 is made up of 16 amino acids. As DNA, the CDR3 is TGTGCCAGCAGCCCCCGACAGGGGGCGTTGAACACTGAAGCTTTCTTT. Residues: CASSPRQGALNTEAFF.

The chain carries TRBV2 and TRBJ1-2, with a tentative D call TRBD1 (6 bases). V lost 4 bases and J lost 5, with 8 bases in between. CDR1 SNHLY and CDR2 FYNNEI come from the germline V gene. The CDR3 loop spans 12 amino acids. CDR3 bases: TGTGCCAGCAGTGGTACAGGGTATGGCTACACCTTC. This translates into CASSGTGYGYTF.

This clone was found once. The gene calls are TRBV7-8 and TRBJ1-4; maybe TRBD1 (6 bases). CDR1 is SGHVS and CDR2 is FQNEAQ in the germline V gene. The CDR3 sequence is 15 residues long. The V end lost 5 bases, the J end lost 11 bases, and 21 bases lay between the germline ends. The CDR3 DNA sequence: TGTGCCAGCAGCCCGAGGGGGTCAAAAGGGGATAAACTGTTTTTT. Translating it yields CASSPRGSKGDKLFF.

This chain connects TRBV5-4 to TRBJ2-4, with TRBD2 as a possible D gene (6 bases). Germline V gene data show CDR1 as SGHNT and CDR2 as YYREEE (reference sequence). The germline V and J ends were trimmed by 1 base and 6 bases, with 14 bases remaining between them. This CDR3 has 15 amino acids. CDR3 in DNA: TGTGCCAGCAGCTTGCCTGGAGGGTCTAGAAACATTCAGTACTTC. It is translated as CASSLPGGSRNIQYF.